This TCR beta chain was observed in a study of blood T cell repertoires in COVID-19. The participants were between roughly 18 and 89 years old and came from fewer than 25 US areas. The assay was immunoSEQ multiplex PCR, and TCRdb's table has in-frame clones only and misses some. The top ten clones hold under 7% of a sample with about 140,000 clones, about four fifths of them seen once. The CDR3 has 15 amino acids. Germline lookup yields CDR1 SGHTA and CDR2 FQGNSA. Unmatched junction bases numbered 8, after V lost 4 bases and J lost 8 bases. The chain employs TRBV7-2 and TRBJ1-6; 7 positions match TRBD1. The sequenced material came from PBMCs or T cells enriched from blood (not recorded which). The receptor was isolated from a man in his forties with acute COVID-19. The CDR3 coding sequence is TGTGCCAGCAGCTCCCGACAGGGAGGAGATTCACCCCTCCACTTT. Protein: CASSSRQGGDSPLHF.